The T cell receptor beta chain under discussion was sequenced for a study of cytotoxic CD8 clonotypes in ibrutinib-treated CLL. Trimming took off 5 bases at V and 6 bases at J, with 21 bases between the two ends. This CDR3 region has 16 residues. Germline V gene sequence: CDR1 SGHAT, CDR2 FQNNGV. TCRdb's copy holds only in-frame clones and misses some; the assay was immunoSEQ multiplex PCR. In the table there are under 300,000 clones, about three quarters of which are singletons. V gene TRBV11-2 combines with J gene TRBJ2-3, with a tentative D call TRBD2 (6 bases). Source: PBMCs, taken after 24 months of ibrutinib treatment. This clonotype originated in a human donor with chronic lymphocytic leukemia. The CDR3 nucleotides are TGTGCCAGCAGCCTCCGACTAGGGGTTGGTAAGGATACGCAGTATTTT. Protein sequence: CASSLRLGVGKDTQYF.